This T cell receptor (beta chain) was captured by sequencing in a study of human T cells and chemical hapten exposure (TCRdb year 2021). For context, the study as a whole: For sensitization, 2% DPC in acetone was applied to a 2 cm by 2 cm area of upper inner arm skin. Weekly therapeutic DPC doses were additionally applied to the scalp of patients throughout the roughly 25-week study period. Patch testing was performed on the upper back with Finn chambers containing 0.01% DPC, and the patch tests were scored after 6 days according to International Contact Dermatitis Research Group standards. The mostly female patient cohort included alopecia areata with under or over 50% scalp involvement, alopecia totalis and alopecia universalis. Libraries were combined into a pool for sequencing, and differences in TCR yield between samples came mainly from small differences in library volumes within the pool. This study followed changes in the peripheral blood TCR repertoire in vivo during primary and secondary sensitization of alopecia patients to the hapten diphenylcyclopropenone (DPC). Patient blood was sampled pre-sensitization (week 0) and at 2, 6 and about 24 weeks after DPC sensitization. Twenty-nine alopecia patients gave blood for TCR sequencing at one to four time points (pre-sensitization, 2, 6 and 24 weeks).

Unmatched junction bases come to 8, with V trimmed by 5 bases and J by 3 bases. Including the terminal cysteine and phenylalanine, the CDR3 comprises 15 residues. Just CDR3 DNA is preserved here, 45 bases in frame from base 1. CDR1 and CDR2 (PRHDT, FYEKMQ) derive from the germline V gene (reference sequence). The method was RACE. TCRdb shows the sequencer as NextSeq 500. During library preparation, unique molecular identifiers were attached to individual cDNA molecules so that TCRs could be counted quantitatively and reproducibly. Each blood RNA sample was used to sequence both TCR alpha and TCR beta chains. The study's own analysis went as follows. Samples had a median of roughly 91,000 TCRs, with a range from roughly 20,000 to 690,600. The Decombinator software suite was used to annotate the V, J and CDR3 of the TCR reads. For PS versus PT1 abundance plots, all samples were subsampled to the same number of TCRs (28,000). Expanded TCRs were defined as absent before sensitization and observed at least eight times at the 2-week time point. TCRdb passed the public sequencing reads through fastp at Q25 and MiXCR, retaining productive beta sequences. Merged by CDR3 protein, the rows form single entries marked with the most common genes and DNA. The V and J calls, along with clone size, are taken from TCRdb and not from the paper's own processing. The sample table records just under 60,000 distinct CDR3 sequences; roughly an eighth of these occur just once. The ten largest make up 2.4% of the sample.

General conclusions and limits of the study: Alopecia, a presumed autoimmune disease, was present in all patients, so the immune response of the patients might differ from that of healthy individuals. Repeated subsampling changed both the strength of the expansion versus patch-test correlation and the threshold at which that correlation became significant. Significantly more large CDR3 similarity clusters were formed by expanded TCRs than by pre-sensitization or healthy control sets, consistent with antigen-driven responses. Patch test score was positively correlated with the number of PT1 expanded TCRs, with significance at thresholds 8, 16 and 32 but not at 4. DPC sensitization did not change the number of TCRs with a frequency above 1 in 1000, and there was no evidence of changes in global repertoire structure.

This clonotype was seen a few times. Its antigen is not yet known. No much larger clonotype is one base removed from it; base qualities were not supplied. The intended sense of this specimen's time point label: patch test 3, about 24 weeks after DPC sensitization. The sample's treatment or condition label, in plain terms: therapeutic diphenylcyclopropenone sensitization with weekly scalp DPC. Blood at each patch-test visit was drawn before the patch test was applied. Patients were considered eligible if aged 18 to 70, diagnosed with alopecia and deemed suitable for DPC therapy, and patients were excluded if pregnant. Total RNA was extracted from unfractionated whole blood collected in Tempus Blood RNA tubes.

The chain links TRBV13 with TRBJ2-7; TRBD1 aligns with 9 central bases. The source material was whole blood, sampled in connection with sensitization to the hapten diphenylcyclopropenone (DPC). The source is a man aged 30 to 39 with alopecia areata. Some clones in this sample may be carry-over from other donors' samples. The base sequence is TGTGCCAGCAGCGGGACAGGGCTCCAGTACTACGAGCAGTACTTC. Its product reads: CASSGTGLQYYEQYF.